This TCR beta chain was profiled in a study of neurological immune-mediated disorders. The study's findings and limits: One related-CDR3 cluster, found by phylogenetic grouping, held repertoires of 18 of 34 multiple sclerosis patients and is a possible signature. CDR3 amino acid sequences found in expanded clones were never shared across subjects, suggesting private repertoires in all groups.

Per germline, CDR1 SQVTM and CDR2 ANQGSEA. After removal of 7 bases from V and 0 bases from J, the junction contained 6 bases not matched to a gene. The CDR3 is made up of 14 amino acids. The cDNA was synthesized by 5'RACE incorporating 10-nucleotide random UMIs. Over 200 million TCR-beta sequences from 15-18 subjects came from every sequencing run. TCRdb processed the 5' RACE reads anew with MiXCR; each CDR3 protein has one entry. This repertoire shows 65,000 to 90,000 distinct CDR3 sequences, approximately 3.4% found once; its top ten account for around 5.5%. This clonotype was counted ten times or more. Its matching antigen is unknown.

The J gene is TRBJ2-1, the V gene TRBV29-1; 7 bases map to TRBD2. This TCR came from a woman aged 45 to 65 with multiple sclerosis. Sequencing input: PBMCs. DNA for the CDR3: TGCAGCGCCGATAGCGGGTACTCCTACAATGAGCAGTTCTTC. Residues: CSADSGYSYNEQFF.